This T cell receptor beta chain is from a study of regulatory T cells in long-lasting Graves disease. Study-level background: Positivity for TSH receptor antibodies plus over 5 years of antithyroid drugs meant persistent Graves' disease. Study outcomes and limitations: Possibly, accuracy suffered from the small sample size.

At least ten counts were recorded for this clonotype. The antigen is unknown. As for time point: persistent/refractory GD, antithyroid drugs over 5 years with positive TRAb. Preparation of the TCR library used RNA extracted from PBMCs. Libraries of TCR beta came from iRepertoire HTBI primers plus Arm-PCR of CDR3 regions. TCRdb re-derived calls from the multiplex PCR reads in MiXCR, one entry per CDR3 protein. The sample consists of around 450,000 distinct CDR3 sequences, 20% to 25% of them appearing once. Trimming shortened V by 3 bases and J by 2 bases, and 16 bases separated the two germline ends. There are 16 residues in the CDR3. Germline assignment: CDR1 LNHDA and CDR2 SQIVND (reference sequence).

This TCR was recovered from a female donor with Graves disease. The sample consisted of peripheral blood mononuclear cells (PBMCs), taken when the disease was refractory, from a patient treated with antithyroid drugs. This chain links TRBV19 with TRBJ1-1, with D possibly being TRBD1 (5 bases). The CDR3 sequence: CASSMSLSGRNTEAFF. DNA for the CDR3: TGTGCCAGTAGTATGAGTCTGTCAGGGCGAAACACTGAAGCTTTCTTT.